One sample yielded the 8 T cell receptor beta chains listed below, sequenced in a study of blood T cell repertoires in COVID-19. The repertoire was sequenced with immunoSEQ multiplex PCR; TCRdb's copy has only in-frame clones and lacks some. The sample records about 170,000 clones, around four fifths being singletons. The material sequenced was PBMCs or T cells enriched from blood (not recorded which). These receptors all stem from a woman between 50 and 59 years old in a cohort exposed to, infected with or recovered from COVID-19 (not recorded which).

The V and J genes are TRBV28 and TRBJ1-6; no firm D call. Trimming took off 1 base at V and 4 bases at J, with 11 bases between the two ends. Germline-derived CDR1 and CDR2 are MDHEN and SYDVKM. The CDR3 covers 16 residues. The CDR3 protein is CASSLYNEVYNSPLHF. The CDR3 coding sequence is TGTGCCAGCAGTTTATACAACGAGGTATATAATTCACCCCTCCACTTT.

The rearrangement uses TRBV27 and TRBJ2-7; the match to TRBD2 covers 10 bases. CDR1 is MNHEY, CDR2 SMNVEV, per germline (reference sequence). This CDR3 is 15 amino acids long. V lost 2 bases and J lost 0; bases outside the gene matches: 1. The CDR3 loop reads CASSLIAGGSYEQYF. CDR3 bases: TGTGCCAGCAGTTTAATAGCGGGAGGCTCCTACGAGCAGTACTTC.

This clone occurred a few times. This rearrangement joins TRBV30 to TRBJ1-5, with a tentative D call TRBD1 (5 bases). Looked up from germline, CDR1 is GTSNPN and CDR2 is SVGIG (reference sequence). The V and J ends lost 3 bases and 0 bases respectively, with 9 bases between them. The CDR3 is 14 amino acids. The CDR3 bases are TGTGCCTGGAGGGGGCAGTATAGCAATCAGCCCCAGCATTTT. It codes for CAWRGQYSNQPQHF. Looking up the rest from reference TRBV30 and TRBJ1-5 gives the full variable domain: SQTIHQWPATLVQPVGSPLSLECTVEGTSNPNLYWYRQAAGRGLQLLFYSVGIGQISSEVPQNLSASRPQDRQFILSSKKLLLSDSGFYLCAWRGQYSNQPQHFGDGTRLSIL.

The chain is built from TRBV5-6 and TRBJ2-5; tentatively, D is TRBD2 (5 bases). Germline loops: CDR1 SGHDT, CDR2 YYEEEE. The CDR3 has 15 amino acids. V shed 3 bases and J shed 2 bases, with 14 bases lying between them. The CDR3 reads CASSWKGLRQETQYF. The DNA for the CDR3 is TGTGCCAGCAGCTGGAAAGGACTTAGACAAGAGACCCAGTACTTC.

The chain uses TRBV4-2 and TRBJ2-2, with 8 bases identical to TRBD2. This CDR3 has 15 residues. J gave up 1 base and V 3 bases, and 1 base lay outside the gene matches. Per the germline V gene, CDR1 is LGHNA and CDR2 is YNFKEQ. CDR3 amino acids: CASSQSGGNTGELFF. The CDR3 DNA follows: TGTGCCAGCAGCCAGAGCGGGGGGAACACCGGGGAGCTGTTTTTT.

The chain carries TRBV11-2 and TRBJ1-2; TRBD1 might be the D (6 bases). V lost 2 bases and J 4 bases, leaving 8 bases between the germline ends. Looked up from germline, CDR1 is SGHAT and CDR2 is FQNNGV. The CDR3 runs to 13 residues. CDR3 sequence reads: CASSLTQGYGYTF. CDR3 nucleotides: TGTGCCAGCAGCTTAACACAGGGCTATGGCTACACCTTC.

The V gene is TRBV4-2, the J gene TRBJ2-3, with 7 bases that match TRBD1. Per the germline V gene, CDR1 is LGHNA and CDR2 is YNFKEQ. The V and J ends lost 1 base and 3 bases, in that order; junction bases with no gene match: 13. The CDR3 runs to 18 residues. As DNA, the CDR3 is TGTGCCAGCAGCCAAGGTATCGAGGGGGCGCGTCTGACAGATACGCAGTATTTT. Protein sequence: CASSQGIEGARLTDTQYF.

The CDR3 DNA follows: TGCGCCAGCAGTGATTTAGTCTCTACTTTCTATGGCTACACCTTC. Its translation is CASSDLVSTFYGYTF. V and J are TRBV10-2 and TRBJ1-2; no clear D gene. Germline values: CDR1 WSHSY, CDR2 SAAADI. This CDR3 is built from 15 residues. V was trimmed by 3 bases and J by 4 bases, leaving 15 bases between them.